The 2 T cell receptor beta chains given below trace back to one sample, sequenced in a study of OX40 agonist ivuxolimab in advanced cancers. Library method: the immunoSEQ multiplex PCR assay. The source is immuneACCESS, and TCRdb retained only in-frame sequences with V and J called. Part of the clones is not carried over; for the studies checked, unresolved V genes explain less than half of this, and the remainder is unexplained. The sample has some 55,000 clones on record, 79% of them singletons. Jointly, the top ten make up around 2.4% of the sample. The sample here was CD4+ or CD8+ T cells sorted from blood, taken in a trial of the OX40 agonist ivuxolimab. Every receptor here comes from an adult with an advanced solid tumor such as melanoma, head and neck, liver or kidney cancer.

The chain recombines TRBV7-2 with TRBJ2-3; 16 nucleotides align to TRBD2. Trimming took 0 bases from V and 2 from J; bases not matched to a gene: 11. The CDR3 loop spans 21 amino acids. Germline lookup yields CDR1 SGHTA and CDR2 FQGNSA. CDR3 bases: TGTGCCAGCAGCTTAGCCCCGGGACTAGCGGGGGGGCTCCACCCCACAGATACGCAGTATTTT. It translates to CASSLAPGLAGGLHPTDTQYF.

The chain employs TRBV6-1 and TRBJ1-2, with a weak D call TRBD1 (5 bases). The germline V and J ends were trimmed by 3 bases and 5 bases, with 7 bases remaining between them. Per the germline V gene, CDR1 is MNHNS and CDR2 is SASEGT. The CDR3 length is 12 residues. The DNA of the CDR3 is TGTGCCAGCAGTGATAAGGGGTATGGCTACACCTTC. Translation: CASSDKGYGYTF.